What follows are 27 T cell receptor beta chains derived from one specimen sequenced in a study of response to subunit inactivated influenza vaccine. TCRdb used MiXCR to reprocess the RT-PCR reads, holding one entry per CDR3 protein. Of some 180,000 distinct CDR3 sequences listed, about 10% are singletons. The sample was non-naive T cells sorted from PBMCs, taken on the day of vaccination. These receptors all come from a middle-aged man who received an inactivated influenza vaccine.

This clonotype was seen only a few times. The chain joins TRBV15 to TRBJ2-1, with D hard to call. With 5 bases removed from V and 2 bases from J, the gap between germline ends came to 13 bases. Germline assignment: CDR1 LNHNV and CDR2 YYDKDF (reference sequence). This CDR3 has 15 amino acids. CDR3: CATSEMAGAYNEQFF. The CDR3 DNA sequence: TGTGCCACCAGCGAAATGGCAGGCGCCTACAATGAGCAGTTCTTC. Drawing the rest from reference TRBV15 and TRBJ2-1, the complete variable domain is DAMVIQNPRYQVTQFGKPVTLSCSQTLNHNVMYWYQQKSSQAPKLLFHYYDKDFNNEADTPDNFQSRRPNTSFCFLDIRSPGLGDTAMYLCATSEMAGAYNEQFFGPGTRLTVL.

CDR3: CASSLGVAGANVLTF. The DNA for the CDR3 is TGCGCCAGCAGCTTGGGTGTTGCTGGGGCCAACGTCCTGACTTTC. The J gene is TRBJ2-6, the V gene TRBV5-1; the D is unclear. Per the germline V gene, CDR1 is SGHRS and CDR2 is YFSETQ. V lost 0 bases to trimming and J lost 2 bases, with 6 bases between them. CDR3 length: 15 residues.

This clonotype has at least ten counts. CDR3 residues: CASRRDGQETQYF. The DNA for the CDR3 is TGTGCCAGCAGACGGGACGGCCAAGAGACCCAGTACTTC. V and J are TRBV6-6 and TRBJ2-5; D possibly uses TRBD1 or TRBD2 (5 bases each). Germline V gives CDR1 MNHNY, CDR2 SVGAGI (reference sequence). The CDR3 has 13 amino acids. V lost 6 bases and J 1 base, leaving 9 bases between the germline ends.

J is TRBJ2-5 and V is TRBV19; perhaps D is TRBD1 or TRBD2 (5 bases each). V was trimmed by 7 bases and J by 7 bases, leaving 25 bases between them. CDR3 length equals 16 residues. Germline CDR1 reads LNHDA; CDR2 reads SQIVND (reference sequence). The CDR3 coding sequence is TGTGCCAGTACACCCACACGGGGCGTCCACTTGGGGACCCAGTACTTC. Protein sequence: CASTPTRGVHLGTQYF.

V usage is TRBV29-1 and J usage is TRBJ1-1, with D tentatively TRBD1 (5 bases). Germline loops: CDR1 SQVTM, CDR2 ANQGSEA. V gave up 6 bases and J gave up 1 base, with 9 bases separating them. This CDR3 is built from 12 residues. As DNA, the CDR3 is TGCAGCGTAGGACACACGAACACTGAAGCTTTCTTT. Protein sequence: CSVGHTNTEAFF.

This clonotype was counted many times. J is TRBJ1-4 and V is TRBV7-2; D gene unclear. The CDR3 loop spans 13 amino acids. Germline CDR1 and CDR2: SGHTA and FQGNSA. V was cut by 1 base and J by 7 bases, with 7 bases left in between. CDR3 nucleotides: TGTGCCAGCAGCTTAGGAGCCCTTGAAAAACTGTTTTTT. Its protein is CASSLGALEKLFF.

This clonotype was seen only a few times. The chain uses TRBV20-1 and TRBJ2-7, with D uncertain. The V and J ends lost 3 bases and 6 bases respectively, with 12 bases between them. CDR1 and CDR2 (germline): DFQATT, SNEGSKA (reference sequence). The CDR3 is made up of 12 amino acids. CDR3: CSASIVAGEQYF. Written as DNA, the CDR3 is TGCAGTGCTAGTATCGTCGCCGGCGAGCAGTACTTC.

The chain uses TRBV20-1 and TRBJ1-4, with D hard to call. Germline lookup yields CDR1 DFQATT and CDR2 SNEGSKA (reference sequence). V lost 0 bases, J lost 0 bases, and 14 bases lay in between. CDR3 length: 17 amino acids. The CDR3 DNA sequence: TGCAGTGCTAGAGATAGCGCAGCCCCACCAACTAATGAAAAACTGTTTTTT. Its translation: CSARDSAAPPTNEKLFF.

This clonotype was observed at least ten times. The rearrangement links TRBV11-3 to TRBJ1-1, with D perhaps TRBD1 (6 bases). The V gene lost 3 bases and the J gene lost 1 base, with 9 bases spanning the gap. Germline V gene sequence: CDR1 SGHNT, CDR2 YENEEA. This CDR3 has 14 amino acids. CDR3 DNA sequence: TGTGCCAGCAGCTTGGACAGTGGGAACACTGAAGCTTTCTTT. Protein sequence: CASSLDSGNTEAFF.

This clonotype was seen a handful of times. This chain joins TRBV15 and TRBJ2-2; the D is unclear. Per germline, CDR1 LNHNV and CDR2 YYDKDF (reference sequence). V dropped 0 bases and J dropped 5 bases, with 4 bases sitting between them. CDR3 length equals 13 residues. The CDR3, as DNA: TGTGCCACCAGCAGAGACCCGACCGGGGAGCTGTTTTTT. This sequence encodes CATSRDPTGELFF.

This clonotype was detected only a few times. This chain connects TRBV20-1 to TRBJ1-6; a possible D gene is TRBD1 (5 bases). V was clipped by 4 bases and J by 11 bases, with 15 bases between them. Germline V gene lookup returns CDR1 DFQATT and CDR2 SNEGSKA (reference sequence). The CDR3 is 13 residues long. The CDR3 region is CSAKWAGGAPLHF. The CDR3 DNA reads as TGCAGTGCTAAATGGGCAGGAGGGGCACCCCTCCACTTT.

The J gene is TRBJ1-1, the V gene TRBV4-2; the D is unclear. The germline V gene has CDR1 LGHNA and CDR2 YNFKEQ. The CDR3 spans 17 residues. V lost 1 base, J lost 4 bases, and 19 bases lay in between. Here the CDR3 reads CASSQALTEVMSTEAFF. As DNA, the CDR3 is TGTGCCAGCAGCCAAGCCCTCACAGAGGTGATGTCCACTGAAGCTTTCTTT.

In its sample, this clonotype was seen a few times. This chain connects TRBV5-6 to TRBJ1-2; no clear D gene. This CDR3 is built from 16 residues. Germline V CDR1 and CDR2: SGHDT, YYEEEE. V lost 4 bases to trimming and J lost 4 bases, with 20 bases between them. The CDR3 sequence is CASSVAGVQNLYGYTF. In DNA, the CDR3 is TGTGCCAGCAGCGTCGCCGGGGTCCAAAATCTCTATGGCTACACCTTC.

Of note for this clonotype: A read error may explain this, as a much larger clone is one base away. The chain joins TRBV12-3 or TRBV12-4 to TRBJ1-5; 8 positions agree with TRBD1. Trimming at V came to 5 bases and at J to 0 bases, leaving 6 bases not matched to a gene. CDR3 length: 16 residues. CDR3 residues: CASSPPGQASNQPQHF. The DNA for the CDR3 is TGTGCCAGCAGTCCTCCGGGACAGGCTAGCAATCAGCCCCAGCATTTT.

The table lists this clonotype with a few counts. The CDR3 region has the DNA TGTGCCAGCAGCCAAGAAGTGGTGTCTAGGACCGAAACCTACGAGCAGTACTTC. It translates to CASSQEVVSRTETYEQYF. This sequence joins TRBV4-2 and TRBJ2-7, with D unclear. Trimming shortened V by 0 bases and J by 2 bases, and 20 bases separated the two germline ends. This CDR3 region has 18 residues. Germline V CDR1 and CDR2: LGHNA, YNFKEQ.

Only a few counts were recorded for this clonotype. The genes are TRBV3-1 and TRBJ2-1; no definite D call. The CDR3 spans 14 residues. The germline CDR1 and CDR2 sequences are LGHDT and YNNKEL (reference sequence). V was pared by 5 bases and J by 8 bases, with 16 bases between. CDR3 residues: CASSRAIFNDEQFF. DNA for the CDR3: TGTGCCAGCAGCAGGGCCATCTTTAACGATGAGCAGTTCTTC.

This chain links TRBV20-1 with TRBJ1-5; 8 nucleotides match TRBD1. The CDR3 is 15 residues long. V was pared by 0 bases and J by 6 bases, with 7 bases of the junction left unmatched. Germline values: CDR1 DFQATT, CDR2 SNEGSKA (reference sequence). CDR3 protein: CSARDPGGLGQPQHF. The CDR3, as DNA: TGCAGTGCTAGAGATCCAGGGGGCCTGGGTCAGCCCCAGCATTTT.

There are many counts of this clonotype. This chain uses TRBV30 with TRBJ2-7, with D unclear. This CDR3 contains 12 residues. The germline V gene encodes CDR1 GTSNPN and CDR2 SVGIG (reference sequence). Trimming shortened V by 2 bases and J by 7 bases, and 12 bases separated the two germline ends. The CDR3 coding sequence is TGTGCCTGGAGTCCCGTTGGTAGGGAGCAGTACTTC. Its protein is CAWSPVGREQYF.

The V gene is TRBV6-1, the J gene TRBJ2-7; D gene unclear. Germline CDR1 and CDR2: MNHNS and SASEGT. The CDR3 is made up of 13 amino acids. V dropped 3 bases and J dropped 0 bases, with 6 bases sitting between them. CDR3 amino acids: CASSERSSYEQYF. For the CDR3, the DNA is TGTGCCAGCAGTGAGCGGAGCTCCTACGAGCAGTACTTC.

The chain links TRBV10-3 to TRBJ2-3; 14 bases fit TRBD2. J lost 9 bases, V lost 0 bases, and 5 bases had no gene match. The length of the CDR3 is 16 residues. Germline loops: CDR1 ENHRY, CDR2 SYGVKD. CDR3 coding DNA: TGTGCCATCAGTGAGTCGACTAGCGGGAGGGCGGGAACGCAGTATTTT. Its translation is CAISESTSGRAGTQYF.

This chain joins TRBV20-1 and TRBJ2-7; 11 nucleotides match TRBD2. Unmatched junction bases numbered 3, after V lost 5 bases and J lost 0 bases. Germline V gene data show CDR1 as DFQATT and CDR2 as SNEGSKA (reference sequence). The CDR3 extends over 14 amino acids. Here the CDR3 DNA reads TGCAGTGCTCTACTAGCGGGAGCCTCCTACGAGCAGTACTTC. Its translation is CSALLAGASYEQYF.

V usage is TRBV12-3 or TRBV12-4 and J usage is TRBJ1-2, with TRBD1 as a possible D gene (6 bases). V was cut by 8 bases and J by 5 bases, with 18 bases left in between. This CDR3 has 14 residues. The CDR3 reads CASWGGQRAYGYTF. CDR3 in DNA: TGTGCCAGCTGGGGGGGCCAAAGGGCGTATGGCTACACCTTC.

This clonotype has just a few counts. J is TRBJ2-1 and V is TRBV29-1; D might be TRBD2 (6 bases). With 7 bases removed from V and 7 bases from J, the gap between germline ends came to 17 bases. Looked up from germline, CDR1 is SQVTM and CDR2 is ANQGSEA. This CDR3 region has 13 residues. DNA of the CDR3: TGCAGCGGGAGGGTGGCGTTCGGGAATGAGCAGTTCTTC. It yields the protein CSGRVAFGNEQFF.

This clonotype was recorded at least ten times. The chain couples TRBV27 to TRBJ2-4, with 8 bases matching TRBD1. The CDR3 totals 16 residues. Germline trimming cut 8 bases from V and 0 bases from J; bases unmatched to any gene: 9. CDR1 and CDR2 (germline): MNHEY, SMNVEV (reference sequence). DNA of the CDR3: TGTGCCAGCCGACAGGGGACAGTGAGAGCCAAAAACATTCAGTACTTC. As protein: CASRQGTVRAKNIQYF.

This clonotype was seen at least ten times. V is TRBV20-1 and J is TRBJ2-7; either TRBD1 or TRBD2 may fit D (5 bases each). The CDR3 totals 14 residues. V was shortened by 1 base and J by 2 bases, with 12 bases between the two germline ends. The germline V gene encodes CDR1 DFQATT and CDR2 SNEGSKA (reference sequence). The CDR3 here is CSARAVRDAYEQYF. The CDR3 bases are TGCAGTGCTAGAGCAGTAAGGGACGCCTACGAGCAGTACTTC.

The CDR3 loop reads CASSPLAGGPGEQFF. CDR3 DNA: TGTGCCAGCAGCCCCCTAGCGGGAGGGCCGGGTGAGCAGTTCTTC. The J gene is TRBJ2-1, the V gene TRBV9; TRBD2 agrees at 12 bases. The length of the CDR3 is 15 residues. Unmatched junction bases numbered 8, after V lost 4 bases and J lost 9 bases. Germline CDR1 and CDR2: SGDLS and YYNGEE.

This clonotype was seen repeatedly, ten times or more. The rearrangement links TRBV24-1 to TRBJ2-1; 8 bases agree with TRBD2. The V gene end was trimmed by 2 bases and the J gene end by 0 bases; junction bases not matched to a gene: 2. CDR1 is KGHDR, CDR2 SFDVKD, per germline. This CDR3 spans 16 amino acids. DNA of the CDR3: TGTGCCACCAGTGATTATCGGGAGGGCTCCTACAATGAGCAGTTCTTC. Its translation: CATSDYREGSYNEQFF.